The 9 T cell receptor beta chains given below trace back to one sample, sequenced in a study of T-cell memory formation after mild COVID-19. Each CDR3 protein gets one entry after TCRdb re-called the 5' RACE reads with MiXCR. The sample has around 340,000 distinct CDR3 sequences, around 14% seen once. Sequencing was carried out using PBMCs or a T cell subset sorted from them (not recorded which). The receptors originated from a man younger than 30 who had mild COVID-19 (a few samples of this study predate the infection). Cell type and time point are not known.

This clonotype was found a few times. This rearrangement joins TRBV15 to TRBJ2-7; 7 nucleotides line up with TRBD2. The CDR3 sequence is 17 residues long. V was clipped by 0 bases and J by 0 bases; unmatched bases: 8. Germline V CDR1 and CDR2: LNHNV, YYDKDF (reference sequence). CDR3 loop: CATSREKSGASSYEQYF. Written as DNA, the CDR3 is TGTGCCACCAGCAGAGAGAAGAGCGGGGCGAGCTCCTACGAGCAGTACTTC. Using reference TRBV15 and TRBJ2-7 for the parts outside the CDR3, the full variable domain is DAMVIQNPRYQVTQFGKPVTLSCSQTLNHNVMYWYQQKSSQAPKLLFHYYDKDFNNEADTPDNFQSRRPNTSFCFLDIRSPGLGDTAMYLCATSREKSGASSYEQYFGPGTRLTVT.

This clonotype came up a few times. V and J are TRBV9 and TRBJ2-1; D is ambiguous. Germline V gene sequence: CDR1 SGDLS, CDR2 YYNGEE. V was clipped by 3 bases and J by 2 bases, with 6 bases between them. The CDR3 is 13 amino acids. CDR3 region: CASSDTAYNEQFF. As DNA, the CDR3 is TGTGCCAGCAGCGACACTGCCTACAATGAGCAGTTCTTC.

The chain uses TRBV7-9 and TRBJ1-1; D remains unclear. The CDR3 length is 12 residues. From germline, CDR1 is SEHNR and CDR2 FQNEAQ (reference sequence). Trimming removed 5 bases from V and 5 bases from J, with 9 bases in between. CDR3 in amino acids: CASSQAWTEAFF. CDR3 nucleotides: TGTGCCAGCAGCCAGGCGTGGACTGAAGCTTTCTTT.

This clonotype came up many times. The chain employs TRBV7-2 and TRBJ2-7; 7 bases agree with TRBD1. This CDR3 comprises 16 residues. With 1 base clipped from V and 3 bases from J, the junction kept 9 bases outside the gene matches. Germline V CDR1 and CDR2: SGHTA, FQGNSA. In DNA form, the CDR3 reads TGTGCCAGCAGCTTAGTGCGAGGGGGACAGTTCTACGAGCAGTACTTC. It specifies CASSLVRGGQFYEQYF.

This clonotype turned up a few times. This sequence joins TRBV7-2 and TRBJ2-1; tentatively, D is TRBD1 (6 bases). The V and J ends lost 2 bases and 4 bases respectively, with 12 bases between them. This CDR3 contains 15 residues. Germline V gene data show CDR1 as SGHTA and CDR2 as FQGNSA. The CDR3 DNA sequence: TGTGCCAGCAGCTTATTCGGACAGCCGTACAATGAGCAGTTCTTC. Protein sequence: CASSLFGQPYNEQFF.

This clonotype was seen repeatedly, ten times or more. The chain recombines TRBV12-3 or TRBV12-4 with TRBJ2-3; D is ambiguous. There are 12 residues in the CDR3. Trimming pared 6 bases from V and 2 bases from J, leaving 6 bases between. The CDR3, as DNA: TGTGCCAGCAGCCGATCCACAGATACGCAGTATTTT. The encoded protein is CASSRSTDTQYF.

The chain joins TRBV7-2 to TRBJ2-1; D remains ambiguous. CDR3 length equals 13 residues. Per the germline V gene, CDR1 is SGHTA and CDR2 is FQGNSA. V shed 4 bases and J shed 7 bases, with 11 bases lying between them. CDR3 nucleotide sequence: TGTGCCAGCAGCTCCCTCTGGGGAAATGAGCAGTTCTTC. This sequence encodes CASSSLWGNEQFF.

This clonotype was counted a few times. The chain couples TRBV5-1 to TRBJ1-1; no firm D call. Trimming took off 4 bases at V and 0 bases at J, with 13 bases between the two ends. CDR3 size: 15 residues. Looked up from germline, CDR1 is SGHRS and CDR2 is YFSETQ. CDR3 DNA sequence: TGCGCCAGCAGCCCAGACCCTACAATGAACACTGAAGCTTTCTTT. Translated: CASSPDPTMNTEAFF. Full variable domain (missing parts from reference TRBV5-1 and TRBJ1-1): KAGVTQTPRYLIKTRGQQVTLSCSPISGHRSVSWYQQTPGQGLQFLFEYFSETQRNKGNFPGRFSGRQFSNSRSEMNVSTLELGDSALYLCASSPDPTMNTEAFFGQGTRLTVV.

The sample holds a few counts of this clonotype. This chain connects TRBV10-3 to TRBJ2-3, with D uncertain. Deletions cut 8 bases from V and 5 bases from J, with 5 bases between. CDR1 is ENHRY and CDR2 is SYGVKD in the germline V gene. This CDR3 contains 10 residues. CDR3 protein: CAIGGDTQYF. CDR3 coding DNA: TGTGCCATCGGTGGAGATACGCAGTATTTT.